These T cell receptor beta chains were read from a single sample in a study of T cell responses to AZD1222 COVID-19 vaccine. Here immunoSEQ multiplex PCR was the method, and the copy in TCRdb shows in-frame clones only, minus some. Of tens of thousands of clones in the sample, approximately 90% are singletons; the top ten hold about 5.7%. Specimen: peripheral blood, collected 28 days after the second dose of the MenACWY control vaccine. The receptor set was obtained from an adult who received the MenACWY meningococcal vaccine as a control. Each CDR3 is given with its conserved first and last residue. The order of the fields is V gene, J gene, CDR3 protein.

>TRBV21-1|TRBJ2-3
CASSTLLRATQYF
>TRBV30|TRBJ1-3
CAWSVSEGNTIYF
>TRBV7-9|TRBJ2-2
CASSLVDTGELFF
>TRBV3-1/TRBV3-2|TRBJ2-3
CASSQAFGPDTQYF
>TRBV6-5|TRBJ2-7
CASKRREASYEQYF
>TRBV6-8|TRBJ1-2
CASSEDRRPYGYTF
>TRBV19|TRBJ2-7
CASSAGTGTYEQYF
>TRBV5-6|TRBJ2-7
CATTGTKSYEQYF
>TRBV6-4|TRBJ2-2
CASSENGDTGELFF
>TRBV7-2|TRBJ2-2
CASGRERDTGELFF
>TRBV11-2|TRBJ1-5
CASSLDTGGNQPQHF
>TRBV12-5|TRBJ1-2
CASGSGEYGYTF
>TRBV2|TRBJ1-5
CASNGDGYNQPQHF
>TRBV4-1|TRBJ2-2
CASSGTATGELFF
>TRBV24-1|TRBJ2-6
CATSHGFGGANVLTF
>TRBV9|TRBJ2-1
CASSPTGQGGSNEQFF
>TRBV19|TRBJ2-7
CASGASGTLDEQYF
>TRBV5-8|TRBJ2-1
CASSPSGYSYNEQFF
>TRBV4-3|TRBJ2-7
CASSQEAQGTYEQYF
>TRBV28|TRBJ2-6
CASSLQGSGANVLTF
>TRBV29-1|TRBJ1-1
CSVAAPGEAFF
>TRBV7-2|TRBJ2-2
CASSLARLANTGELFF
>TRBV5-4|TRBJ2-7
CASSLQTGYEQYF
>TRBV15|TRBJ1-1
CATSRVRQHVEAFF
>TRBV12-3/TRBV12-4|TRBJ2-4
CASSPGTSIQYF
>TRBV6-1|TRBJ2-1
CASSEARTGQQFF
>TRBV7-6|TRBJ2-7
CASSGSQSSGRYEQYF
>TRBV2|TRBJ2-7
CASTGQGAFWSEQYF
>TRBV19|TRBJ1-3
CASSIRAAAHGNTIYF
>TRBV6-5|TRBJ1-1
CASSYSYQNTEAFF
>TRBV7-9|TRBJ2-6
CASSLWLSGANVLTF
>TRBV6-5|TRBJ1-6
CASTAGPYNSPLHF